The next 18 T cell receptor beta chains were all read from a single sample in a study of T cells in Graves' hyperthyroidism and ophthalmopathy. RNA transcripts were the template for amplifying TCR beta CDR3 regions. HTBI primers drove first-round RT-PCR of the TCR CDR3. Using its own MiXCR run on the multiplex PCR reads, TCRdb lists one record per CDR3 protein. The data contain 200,000 to 300,000 distinct CDR3 sequences, less than 20% of them singletons. The sample was blood. These receptors came from a woman between 18 and 30 years old with Graves' ophthalmopathy.

This clonotype was seen many times. A read error may account for a junction end that differs from germline. The chain recombines TRBV27 with TRBJ2-3; 7 positions agree with TRBD2. Per the germline V gene, CDR1 is MNHEY and CDR2 is SMNVEV (reference sequence). The CDR3 consists of 15 residues. CDR3 sequence: CASSLLAEGTDTQCF. The DNA for the CDR3 is TGTGCCAGCAGTTTACTAGCGGAGGGCACAGATACGCAGTGTTTT.

This clonotype was detected many times. The V call is TRBV5-1, the J call TRBJ2-3; 9 bases fit TRBD2. In germline, CDR1 is SGHRS, CDR2 YFSETQ. V shed 0 bases, J shed 1 base, and the junction held 3 bases outside the gene matches. The CDR3 sequence is 16 residues long. The DNA of the CDR3 is TGCGCCAGCAGCTTGGGCGCTAGCGGGGGCACAGATACGCAGTATTTT. It codes for CASSLGASGGTDTQYF.

This clonotype was counted at least ten times. The V call is TRBV3-1, the J call TRBJ1-2, with 9 nucleotides matching TRBD1. From germline, CDR1 is LGHDT and CDR2 YNNKEL (reference sequence). V lost 4 bases and J lost 8; bases outside the gene matches: 8. The CDR3 totals 14 residues. The CDR3 reads CASSLPGQGRGYTF. CDR3 coding DNA: TGTGCCAGCAGCCTCCCGGGACAGGGCAGAGGCTACACCTTC.

This clonotype was seen at least ten times. CDR3 sequence reads: CASSARRGVQETQYF. The CDR3 DNA is TGTGCCAGCAGCGCAAGGAGAGGGGTACAAGAGACCCAGTACTTC. The chain has TRBV7-2 and TRBJ2-5; D could derive from TRBD1 or TRBD2 (5 bases each). The CDR3 loop spans 15 amino acids. The V and J ends lost 5 bases and 2 bases respectively, with 15 bases between them. Germline values: CDR1 SGHTA, CDR2 FQGNSA.

This clonotype was seen repeatedly, ten times or more. The chain employs TRBV3-1 and TRBJ1-3; D remains ambiguous. This CDR3 has 14 residues. Germline values: CDR1 LGHDT, CDR2 YNNKEL (reference sequence). The germline V and J ends were trimmed by 1 base and 3 bases, with 7 bases remaining between them. Written as DNA, the CDR3 is TGTGCCAGCAGCCAAGTATCGGGTGGAAACACCATATATTTT. It yields the protein CASSQVSGGNTIYF.

This clonotype was picked up many times. This chain uses TRBV12-3 or TRBV12-4 with TRBJ1-5; no clear D. V was cut by 3 bases and J by 1 base, with 4 bases left in between. This CDR3 has 13 amino acids. CDR3 sequence reads: CASSLASNQPQHF. The CDR3 DNA is TGTGCCAGCAGTTTGGCGAGCAATCAGCCCCAGCATTTT.

This chain links TRBV5-1 with TRBJ1-1; TRBD1 matches at 8 bases. J lost 1 base, V lost 6 bases, and 2 bases had no gene match. The CDR3 runs to 13 residues. Germline V lookup: CDR1 SGHRS, CDR2 YFSETQ. CDR3 nucleotide sequence: TGCGCCAGCAAACAGGGGGGGAACACTGAAGCTTTCTTT. Its protein is CASKQGGNTEAFF.

This clonotype was detected a few times. This may arise from a read error, as a much more abundant clone is one base away. V is TRBV7-9 and J is TRBJ2-7; weak D call: TRBD1 (7 bases). Germline loops: CDR1 SEHNR, CDR2 FQNEAQ (reference sequence). The CDR3 runs to 13 residues. CDR3 residues: CASAGTASYGQYF. The CDR3 DNA reads TGTGCCAGCGCGGGGACAGCGTCCTACGGGCAGTACTTC.

Note on this clonotype: Just one base apart from a much larger clone, this may be a read error. V gene TRBV2 combines with J gene TRBJ2-3; D may be TRBD2 (6 bases). The CDR3 has 15 amino acids. Germline lookup yields CDR1 SNHLY and CDR2 FYNNEI. The chain's CDR3 is CASTGGDQSTDTRYF. The CDR3 nucleotides read TGTGCCAGCACTGGCGGGGACCAGAGCACAGATACGCGGTATTTT.

This clonotype has at least ten counts. The chain employs TRBV5-1 and TRBJ2-2; D may be TRBD2 (7 bases). Trimming stripped 4 bases from V and 4 bases from J, with 14 bases between. Germline CDR1 and CDR2: SGHRS and YFSETQ. CDR3 length equals 15 residues. The CDR3 protein is CASSGTTGPTGELFF. The CDR3 DNA reads as TGCGCCAGCAGCGGGACTACAGGGCCCACCGGGGAGCTGTTTTTT.

This clonotype was seen repeatedly, ten times or more. The chain employs TRBV11-2 and TRBJ1-1; D possibly corresponds to TRBD1 (6 bases). Germline-derived CDR1 and CDR2 are SGHAT and FQNNGV. This CDR3 region has 14 residues. Deletions cut 6 bases from V and 1 base from J, with 12 bases between. The CDR3 region is CASRQSGANTEAFF. The CDR3 region has the DNA TGTGCCAGCAGGCAATCAGGGGCGAACACTGAAGCTTTCTTT.

The J gene is TRBJ2-7, the V gene TRBV30; 8 bases agree with TRBD1. The CDR3 spans 15 residues. V shed 1 base, J shed 4 bases, and the junction held 9 bases outside the gene matches. Looked up from germline, CDR1 is GTSNPN and CDR2 is SVGIG (reference sequence). The chain's CDR3 is CAWSGTGTGDYEQYF. The DNA of the CDR3 is TGTGCCTGGAGTGGAACCGGGACAGGTGATTACGAGCAGTACTTC. The full variable domain, in which reference TRBV30 and TRBJ2-7 provide the parts outside the CDR3, is SQTIHQWPATLVQPVGSPLSLECTVEGTSNPNLYWYRQAAGRGLQLLFYSVGIGQISSEVPQNLSASRPQDRQFILSSKKLLLSDSGFYLCAWSGTGTGDYEQYFGPGTRLTVT.

This clonotype was recorded at least ten times. The chain combines TRBV6-1 with TRBJ2-7, with 9 nucleotides matching TRBD1. Germline CDR1 reads MNHNS; CDR2 reads SASEGT. The CDR3 loop spans 14 amino acids. Trimming took 5 bases from V and 2 from J; bases not matched to a gene: 4. The CDR3 region is CASSWGQGAYEQYF. DNA of the CDR3: TGTGCCAGCAGTTGGGGACAGGGAGCCTACGAGCAGTACTTC.

This chain links TRBV28 with TRBJ2-1, with 7 positions matching TRBD1. The CDR3 is 15 amino acids. The V gene's germline CDR1 is MDHEN and CDR2 SYDVKM. After removal of 2 bases from V and 7 bases from J, the junction contained 8 bases not matched to a gene. Written as DNA, the CDR3 is TGTGCCAGCAGTTTAGGGACAGTTTTTGTGAATGAGCAGTTCTTC. Translated: CASSLGTVFVNEQFF.

This clonotype has a count of ten or more. V is TRBV2 and J is TRBJ1-4; TRBD1 matches at 7 bases. The CDR3 is made up of 13 amino acids. In germline, CDR1 is SNHLY, CDR2 FYNNEI. The V segment lost 3 bases and the J segment 7 bases; nucleotides outside the gene matches: 2. The CDR3 DNA follows: TGTGCCAGCAGTGAGACAGGGACTGAAAAACTGTTTTTT. This translates into CASSETGTEKLFF.

This clonotype was counted many times. The chain recombines TRBV7-9 with TRBJ2-1; 14 positions match TRBD2. The V gene end was trimmed by 6 bases and the J gene end by 5 bases; junction bases not matched to a gene: 15. Germline-derived CDR1 and CDR2 are SEHNR and FQNEAQ (reference sequence). The CDR3 length is 19 residues. The CDR3 reads CASSLKGLAGAVPHNEQFF. CDR3 sequence (DNA): TGTGCCAGCAGTCTGAAGGGACTAGCGGGAGCAGTGCCACACAATGAGCAGTTCTTC. Variable domain in full (rest from reference TRBV7-9 and TRBJ2-1): DTGVSQNPRHKITKRGQNVTFRCDPISEHNRLYWYRQTLGQGPEFLTYFQNEAQLEKSRLLSDRFSAERPKGSFSTLEIQRTEQGDSAMYLCASSLKGLAGAVPHNEQFFGPGTRLTVL.

Ten or more counts support this clonotype. This rearrangement joins TRBV28 to TRBJ1-2; 8 bases are shared with TRBD1. In germline, CDR1 is MDHEN, CDR2 SYDVKM. The CDR3 consists of 15 residues. Unmatched junction bases numbered 6, after V lost 1 base and J lost 5 bases. This CDR3 is CASSLLLGQGYGYTF. For the CDR3, the DNA is TGTGCCAGCAGTTTATTATTAGGACAGGGTTATGGCTACACCTTC.

This clonotype was counted between two and nine times. The chain employs TRBV4-3 and TRBJ2-7; 10 bases fit TRBD1. The CDR3 sequence is 17 residues long. Trimming at V came to 1 base and at J to 5 bases, leaving 11 bases not matched to a gene. Per germline, CDR1 LGHNA and CDR2 YSLEER. This CDR3 is CASSQGTGTGVGDEQYF. The DNA of the CDR3 is TGCGCCAGCAGCCAAGGGACCGGGACAGGGGTCGGGGACGAGCAGTACTTC.